The clone carrying this T cell receptor (beta chain) turned up a few times. Its antigen is unknown. TCRdb re-analysed the 5' RACE reads in MiXCR, keeping a single row per CDR3 protein. The sample holds 650,000 to 750,000 distinct CDR3 sequences, roughly 20% seen once. The data stem from a study of identical twins. V was cut by 3 bases and J by 6 bases, with 12 bases left in between. This CDR3 region has 13 residues. Germline lookup yields CDR1 SEHNR and CDR2 FQNEAQ (reference sequence). Notes on the study in general: Weaker excess twin sharing was seen among beta out-of-frame sequences.

The sample also formed part of further work on T cells expressing NK-cell markers. Per that paper: It was sorted CD3+CD56-NKG2C+, CD3+CD56+NKG2C- and CD3+CD56+NKG2C+ T cells that provided the TCR beta repertoires.

This receptor was taken from a woman aged 18-30 years in good health. The sequencing sample was made of PBMCs. The chain has TRBV7-9 and TRBJ2-7; no reliable D call. The CDR3 loop reads CASSFRASPEQYF. The CDR3 coding sequence is TGTGCCAGCAGCTTTAGGGCTTCCCCCGAGCAGTACTTC.